The table lists the clone carrying this T cell receptor beta chain with a count of one. The sample is drawn from a study of cytomegalovirus exposure and HLA in healthy donors. Primers included in the PCR were 60 Vbeta and 13 Jbeta primers. Generated by immunoSEQ multiplex PCR, the TCRdb table keeps only in-frame clones and is missing some. The sample includes some 110,000 clones, around 80% of them seen just once. Germline assignment: CDR1 SEHNR and CDR2 FQNEAQ (reference sequence). This CDR3 is 15 amino acids long. V shed 7 bases and J shed 3 bases, with 18 bases lying between them. Sequenced material: PBMCs. This receptor was taken from a man aged 25-45 years in good health and CMV-seropositive. The J gene is TRBJ1-2, the V gene TRBV7-9; D is perhaps TRBD1 (5 bases). The DNA for the CDR3 is TGTGCCAGCATTCTGGGAGGGGCCTCGGACTATGGCTACACCTTC. Translating it yields CASILGGASDYGYTF.